This T cell receptor beta chain was captured by sequencing in a study of blood T cells in healthy people across ages. The CDR3 length is 17 residues. V was clipped by 0 bases and J by 1 base; unmatched bases: 5. Germline V gives CDR1 LGHNA, CDR2 YSLEER. Using a J-beta primer mix together with a sample-barcoded 5' primer, a second PCR was run for about 6 to 11 cycles. TCRdb re-derived calls from the 5' RACE reads in MiXCR, one entry per CDR3 protein. Of hundreds of thousands of distinct CDR3 sequences in the sample, approximately 30% were seen once. The sequence was collected from a woman older than 75 in good health. V is TRBV4-3 and J is TRBJ2-2; 7 nucleotides agree with TRBD1. Input material: blood. The CDR3 region is CASSQDSRTGNTGELFF. Here the CDR3 DNA reads TGCGCCAGCAGCCAAGATAGTCGGACAGGGAACACCGGGGAGCTGTTTTTT.